This TCR beta chain was identified in a study of neurological immune-mediated disorders. The study's findings and limits: No link was found between any clinical or MRI feature and the multiple sclerosis repertoire cluster.

Germline CDR1 is SGHDT and CDR2 is YYEEEE. Germline trimming cut 1 base from V and 6 bases from J; bases unmatched to any gene: 7. The CDR3 sequence is 15 residues long. The table lists this clonotype with many counts. Its antigen is as yet unknown. By 5'RACE with 10-nucleotide random UMIs, the cDNA was made. From 15-18 subjects, over 160 million TCR-beta sequences were obtained in each sequencing run. TCRdb independently ran MiXCR on the 5' RACE reads; one entry per CDR3 protein. The repertoire holds about 54,000 distinct CDR3 sequences, about 4% seen once, with around 2% in the top ten. This sequence originates from a woman aged 40 to 49 with multiple sclerosis. V gene TRBV5-6 combines with J gene TRBJ2-1; 7 bases match TRBD1. Sequences were obtained from CD4+ T cells from blood. This CDR3 is CASSLYDRDGNEQFF. The CDR3 DNA reads as TGTGCCAGCAGCTTGTATGACAGGGACGGCAATGAGCAGTTCTTC.